This T cell receptor beta chain was sequenced in a study of cytomegalovirus exposure and HLA in healthy donors. Per the germline V gene, CDR1 is GTSNPN and CDR2 is SVGIG (reference sequence). The length of the CDR3 is 18 residues. V lost 1 base and J lost 0; bases outside the gene matches: 4. A note on this clone: The antigen is unknown.

With 60 Vbeta and 13 Jbeta primers, the PCR was carried out. Sequenced by immunoSEQ multiplex PCR; TCRdb stores in-frame clones only, minus some. Of about 150,000 clones listed, 70% to 80% are singletons. The study, taken as a whole, reports: Roughly uniform depth of sequencing across donors was assumed in presence/absence analyses. For most TCR sequences rarity was the rule, although some public TCRs occurred in many donors.

The rearrangement links TRBV30 to TRBJ2-4; 15 positions agree with TRBD2. The sequence was obtained from a man aged 25-45 years in good health and CMV-seropositive. Material: PBMCs. The CDR3 is CAWSGTSGGAGAKNIQYF. The CDR3 DNA reads as TGTGCCTGGAGTGGGACTAGCGGGGGGGCCGGAGCCAAAAACATTCAGTACTTC. Based on the CDR3 plus reference TRBV30 and TRBJ2-4, the full variable domain is SQTIHQWPATLVQPVGSPLSLECTVEGTSNPNLYWYRQAAGRGLQLLFYSVGIGQISSEVPQNLSASRPQDRQFILSSKKLLLSDSGFYLCAWSGTSGGAGAKNIQYFGAGTRLSVL.